This TCR beta chain was captured in a study of cytomegalovirus exposure and HLA in healthy donors. Whole-study findings and limits: Reports indicated that the classifier achieved high specificity and sensitivity in diagnosing cytomegalovirus status. Links to common viral pathogens appeared, in a later analysis, for several of the most significant clusters. In vitro confirmation showed three CMV-associated chains to be CMV antigen specific.

It was with 60 Vbeta and 13 Jbeta primers that the PCR ran. Per the study methods: Later analysis identified approximately 80 million unique TCR beta chains, around 10 million shared. Some clones are missing from TCRdb's copy, which holds only in-frame ones; the method was immunoSEQ multiplex PCR. V, J and clone size are those of that table, while D and trimming were read from the DNA. The sample consists of 200,000 or so clones, about 70% of them appearing once. This CDR3 contains 14 residues. V lost 2 bases to trimming and J lost 3 bases, with 14 bases between them. Germline V gene sequence: CDR1 SQVTM, CDR2 ANQGSEA. With regard to this clone: The antigen remains undetermined.

The sequenced sample was PBMCs. The chain uses TRBV29-1 and TRBJ2-7; D possibly corresponds to TRBD2 (7 bases). The source is a man aged 35-49 years in good health and CMV-seropositive. The CDR3, as DNA: TGCAGCGTTGAAAAGGGGGGAGGGTACTACGAGCAGTACTTC. As protein: CSVEKGGGYYEQYF.